This passage covers 29 T cell receptor beta chains from one sample sequenced in a study of blood T cell repertoires in COVID-19. Produced via immunoSEQ multiplex PCR; TCRdb's table is partial and in-frame only. The top ten clones hold less than 3.5% of a sample with hundreds of thousands of clones, about 90% of them seen once. Sequencing used PBMCs or T cells enriched from blood (not recorded which). The receptors were sampled from a woman between 45 and 65 years old who had been exposed to COVID-19.

The J gene is TRBJ1-2, the V gene TRBV4-1, with D uncertain. This CDR3 is 14 amino acids long. Between the trimmed V and J ends, which lost 1 base and 6 bases, there was a span of 12 bases. In germline, CDR1 is MGHRA, CDR2 YSYEKL. The chain's CDR3 is CASSQAGEKHGYTF. CDR3 nucleotides: TGCGCCAGCAGCCAAGCCGGGGAAAAGCATGGCTACACCTTC.

The chain couples TRBV7-9 to TRBJ1-2; 7 positions match TRBD1. V gave up 6 bases and J gave up 4 bases; unmatched junction bases: 8. Germline V gene data show CDR1 as SEHNR and CDR2 as FQNEAQ (reference sequence). This CDR3 region has 14 residues. The CDR3 coding sequence is TGTGCCAGCAGTCCCGAGGGACAGTTCTATGGCTACACCTTC. As protein: CASSPEGQFYGYTF.

The chain employs TRBV15 and TRBJ2-3, with a weak D call TRBD2 (6 bases). V lost 3 bases, J lost 3 bases, and 16 bases lay in between. The CDR3 loop spans 16 amino acids. Per the germline V gene, CDR1 is LNHNV and CDR2 is YYDKDF (reference sequence). CDR3 sequence: CATSSRTGTVTDTQYF. The CDR3 coding sequence is TGTGCCACCAGCAGCCGGACCGGGACTGTAACAGATACGCAGTATTTT.

The rearrangement links TRBV30 to TRBJ1-5, with 8 bases identical to TRBD1. The CDR3 covers 14 residues. V shed 0 bases, J shed 2 bases, and the junction held 0 bases outside the gene matches. The germline gives CDR1 GTSNPN, CDR2 SVGIG (reference sequence). The CDR3 reads CAWSVQGGNQPQHF. Written as DNA, the CDR3 is TGTGCCTGGAGTGTACAGGGGGGCAATCAGCCCCAGCATTTT.

The gene calls are TRBV6-4 and TRBJ2-6; weak D call: TRBD2 (5 bases). Trimming stripped 4 bases from V and 1 base from J, with 8 bases between. CDR3 size: 15 residues. Germline-derived CDR1 and CDR2 are MRHNA and SNTAGT. CDR3 sequence (DNA): TGTGCCAGCAGTGCTACGGGGTCTGGGGCCAACGTCCTGACTTTC. Translated: CASSATGSGANVLTF.

Here the CDR3 reads CASGDFSSYNEQFF. The CDR3 nucleotides are TGTGCCAGCGGGGACTTTAGCTCCTACAATGAGCAGTTCTTC. The chain uses TRBV2 and TRBJ2-1; the D gene is possibly TRBD2 (6 bases). Between the trimmed V and J ends, which lost 8 bases and 0 bases, there was a span of 11 bases. The CDR3 totals 14 residues. Germline V gives CDR1 SNHLY, CDR2 FYNNEI.

The chain joins TRBV5-1 to TRBJ2-5; 9 bases line up with TRBD1. Trimming took 0 bases from V and 3 from J; bases not matched to a gene: 3. This CDR3 is 15 amino acids long. Germline CDR1 is SGHRS and CDR2 is YFSETQ. The CDR3 loop is CASSLEGQGKETQYF. CDR3 in DNA: TGCGCCAGCAGCTTGGAGGGACAGGGAAAAGAGACCCAGTACTTC. The full variable domain, its missing parts supplied by reference TRBV5-1 and TRBJ2-5, is KAGVTQTPRYLIKTRGQQVTLSCSPISGHRSVSWYQQTPGQGLQFLFEYFSETQRNKGNFPGRFSGRQFSNSRSEMNVSTLELGDSALYLCASSLEGQGKETQYFGPGTRLLVL.

In DNA form, the CDR3 reads TGTGCCACCAGTCCCCGGGGATCTGGCAATCAGCCCCAGCATTTT. Its translation is CATSPRGSGNQPQHF. The chain combines TRBV24-1 with TRBJ1-5; D is uncertain. This CDR3 is built from 15 residues. The V end lost 6 bases, the J end lost 2 bases, and 13 bases lay between the germline ends. Per the germline V gene, CDR1 is KGHDR and CDR2 is SFDVKD.

The table lists this clone with a count of one. This chain connects TRBV18 to TRBJ1-4; 8 nucleotides align to TRBD1. CDR3 length: 14 residues. From germline, CDR1 is KGHSH and CDR2 LQKENI. The V gene end was trimmed by 3 bases and the J gene end by 7 bases; junction bases not matched to a gene: 4. DNA for the CDR3: TGTGCCAGCTCACCGGACAGGGCCCCTGAAAAACTGTTTTTT. Residues: CASSPDRAPEKLFF. Drawing the rest from reference TRBV18 and TRBJ1-4, the complete variable domain is NAGVMQNPRHLVRRRGQEARLRCSPMKGHSHVYWYRQLPEEGLKFMVYLQKENIIDESGMPKERFSAEFPKEGPSILRIQQVVRGDSAAYFCASSPDRAPEKLFFGSGTQLSVL.

V and J are TRBV29-1 and TRBJ1-1; 7 bases match TRBD1. Germline V gene data show CDR1 as SQVTM and CDR2 as ANQGSEA. Trimming took 7 bases from V and 3 from J; bases not matched to a gene: 14. The CDR3 consists of 15 residues. The CDR3 DNA reads TGCAGCGCGGCGGTTCGGCAGGGGGTTTACACTGAAGCTTTCTTT. Translation gives CSAAVRQGVYTEAFF.

The chain combines TRBV4-2 with TRBJ1-1; D gene unclear. The ends were cut back, 4 bases at V and 0 bases at J, with 12 bases in the middle. The CDR3 consists of 15 residues. CDR1 is LGHNA, CDR2 YNFKEQ, per germline. This CDR3 is CASSPPERLNTEAFF. The CDR3 bases are TGTGCCAGCAGCCCTCCTGAGCGGTTGAACACTGAAGCTTTCTTT.

The chain combines TRBV2 with TRBJ1-1; D perhaps matches TRBD1 (5 bases). The CDR3 totals 14 residues. Trimming cost V 7 bases and J 7 bases, with 19 bases left between them. Germline V lookup: CDR1 SNHLY, CDR2 FYNNEI. The CDR3 DNA sequence: TGTGCCAGCATCTGGGGGGAAAATAGCGGTGAAGCTTTCTTT. This codes for CASIWGENSGEAFF.

The rearrangement joins TRBV19 to TRBJ1-2, with TRBD1 matching 8 bases. J gave up 4 bases and V 6 bases, and 4 bases lay outside the gene matches. Germline CDR1 reads LNHDA; CDR2 reads SQIVND (reference sequence). This CDR3 is 13 amino acids long. The CDR3 nucleotides are TGTGCCAGTAGCGAGGACAGGGCCTATGGCTACACCTTC. The encoded protein is CASSEDRAYGYTF. Supplemented by reference TRBV19 and TRBJ1-2, the full variable domain reads DGGITQSPKYLFRKEGQNVTLSCEQNLNHDAMYWYRQDPGQGLRLIYYSQIVNDFQKGDIAEGYSVSREKKESFPLTVTSAQKNPTAFYLCASSEDRAYGYTFGSGTRLTVV.

The genes are TRBV7-9 and TRBJ1-2; D gene uncertain. The V gene lost 5 bases and the J gene lost 1 base, with 8 bases spanning the gap. Germline lookup yields CDR1 SEHNR and CDR2 FQNEAQ (reference sequence). The CDR3 runs to 13 residues. The CDR3 sequence is CASSPSDNYGYTF. DNA of the CDR3: TGTGCCAGCAGCCCGAGTGATAACTATGGCTACACCTTC.

V gene TRBV5-1 combines with J gene TRBJ2-7, with 9 positions matching TRBD2. V lost 1 base, J lost 2 bases, and 4 bases stayed unmatched. Germline-derived CDR1 and CDR2 are SGHRS and YFSETQ. The CDR3 has 15 amino acids. The CDR3 DNA follows: TGCGCCAGCAGCTTGTTTAGCGGGGGCCCCTACGAGCAGTACTTC. It codes for CASSLFSGGPYEQYF. The full variable domain, in which reference TRBV5-1 and TRBJ2-7 provide the parts outside the CDR3, is KAGVTQTPRYLIKTRGQQVTLSCSPISGHRSVSWYQQTPGQGLQFLFEYFSETQRNKGNFPGRFSGRQFSNSRSEMNVSTLELGDSALYLCASSLFSGGPYEQYFGPGTRLTVT.

This sequence joins TRBV2 and TRBJ1-1; D is uncertain. CDR1 is SNHLY and CDR2 is FYNNEI in the germline V gene. Trimming took off 4 bases at V and 0 bases at J, with 6 bases between the two ends. The length of the CDR3 is 13 residues. The CDR3 sequence: CASSGLMNTEAFF. The CDR3, as DNA: TGTGCCAGCAGTGGTCTTATGAACACTGAAGCTTTCTTT.

In its sample, this clone was seen once. The chain employs TRBV15 and TRBJ2-3; D is ambiguous. V was pared by 0 bases and J by 6 bases, with 13 bases between. There are 15 residues in the CDR3. Germline CDR1 and CDR2: LNHNV and YYDKDF (reference sequence). CDR3 sequence: CATSRDEVRRDTQYF. The DNA for the CDR3 is TGTGCCACCAGCAGAGATGAGGTCAGACGTGATACGCAGTATTTT.

The chain combines TRBV7-2 with TRBJ2-1; 8 positions match TRBD1. V dropped 5 bases and J dropped 0; count of bases not matched to a gene: 9. The germline CDR1 and CDR2 sequences are SGHTA and FQGNSA. This CDR3 contains 17 residues. CDR3 amino acids: CASSPGQGKSSYNEQFF. CDR3 DNA: TGTGCCAGCAGCCCCGGACAGGGTAAGAGCTCCTACAATGAGCAGTTCTTC.

The chain uses TRBV4-2 and TRBJ2-6; 10 bases map to TRBD1. V trimming: 2 bases; J trimming: 0 bases; junction bases outside the gene matches: 10. Germline CDR1 reads LGHNA; CDR2 reads YNFKEQ. This CDR3 is 20 amino acids long. The CDR3 spells CASSQNPGQGPASGANVLTF. The CDR3 coding sequence is TGTGCCAGCAGCCAAAACCCGGGACAGGGGCCCGCCTCTGGGGCCAACGTCCTGACTTTC.

The V and J genes are TRBV7-2 and TRBJ2-1; 7 nucleotides agree with TRBD1. CDR1 and CDR2 from the germline V gene are SGHTA and FQGNSA. Losses at the gene ends were 5 bases for V and 5 bases for J; bases not matched to a gene: 6. The CDR3 runs 14 residues. The CDR3 DNA follows: TGTGCCAGCAGCCGTCCAGACAGGGACAATGAGCAGTTCTTC. It translates to CASSRPDRDNEQFF.

CDR3 sequence (DNA): TGTGCCAGCGGCGACAACGAGCAGTACTTC. The encoded protein is CASGDNEQYF. The chain couples TRBV7-9 to TRBJ2-7; D remains ambiguous. Germline assignment: CDR1 SEHNR and CDR2 FQNEAQ (reference sequence). The CDR3 is 10 amino acids. V was clipped by 8 bases and J by 5 bases, with 7 bases between them.

This chain joins TRBV5-1 and TRBJ2-2; D is uncertain. CDR1 SGHRS and CDR2 YFSETQ come from the germline V gene. CDR3 length: 14 amino acids. Deletions cut 6 bases from V and 1 base from J, with 10 bases between. CDR3 amino acids: CASKAGLNTGELFF. Here the CDR3 DNA reads TGCGCCAGCAAAGCAGGATTGAACACCGGGGAGCTGTTTTTT.

This clone was detected only once. The genes are TRBV6-5 and TRBJ1-1; the D is unclear. Germline CDR1 and CDR2: MNHEY and SVGAGI. The CDR3 runs to 13 residues. Trimming shortened V by 6 bases and J by 5 bases, and 13 bases separated the two germline ends. The CDR3 spells CASRVGVVTEAFF. DNA of the CDR3: TGTGCCAGCAGAGTCGGGGTCGTTACTGAAGCTTTCTTT.

This clone was seen only once. The chain employs TRBV15 and TRBJ1-1; 8 nucleotides match TRBD1. Per germline, CDR1 LNHNV and CDR2 YYDKDF (reference sequence). This CDR3 has 15 residues. With 4 bases clipped from V and 1 base from J, the junction kept 5 bases outside the gene matches. In nucleotides, the CDR3 is TGTGCCACCAGCATACAGGGGGGTGGGAACACTGAAGCTTTCTTT. As protein: CATSIQGGGNTEAFF.

This CDR3 is CASRQGLDYGYTF. CDR3 nucleotides: TGTGCCAGCAGACAGGGTCTGGACTATGGCTACACCTTC. This chain links TRBV2 with TRBJ1-2, with D possibly being TRBD1 (6 bases). Per the germline V gene, CDR1 is SNHLY and CDR2 is FYNNEI. This CDR3 has 13 amino acids. V lost 6 bases and J lost 3, with 11 bases in between.

The chain links TRBV9 to TRBJ2-5; D perhaps matches TRBD1 (5 bases). This CDR3 region has 14 residues. CDR1 and CDR2 (germline): SGDLS, YYNGEE. Trimming took off 1 base at V and 1 base at J, with 8 bases between the two ends. In DNA form, the CDR3 reads TGTGCCAGCAGCGTACAGGGAACCCAAGAGACCCAGTACTTC. Translation: CASSVQGTQETQYF.

The chain employs TRBV7-9 and TRBJ2-1; a weak D match, TRBD1 (6 bases). From germline, CDR1 is SEHNR and CDR2 FQNEAQ (reference sequence). The V and J ends lost 7 bases and 1 base respectively, with 26 bases between them. This CDR3 has 19 amino acids. In nucleotides, the CDR3 is TGTGCCAGCAACGCAGGGGAGATTGGCAAAGGACCTTCCTACAATGAGCAGTTCTTC. Its protein product is CASNAGEIGKGPSYNEQFF.

The chain is built from TRBV6-5 and TRBJ1-1; 8 bases are shared with TRBD1. Germline CDR1 is MNHEY and CDR2 is SVGAGI. Unmatched junction bases numbered 8, after V lost 6 bases and J lost 5 bases. This CDR3 spans 14 amino acids. CDR3 coding DNA: TGTGCCAGCAGGAGGGACAGGCGGGAAACTGAAGCTTTCTTT. It translates to CASRRDRRETEAFF.

The chain couples TRBV18 to TRBJ2-3, with a possible D match to TRBD2 (6 bases). V dropped 2 bases and J dropped 0 bases, with 6 bases sitting between them. CDR1 and CDR2 from the germline V gene are KGHSH and LQKENI. CDR3 length equals 14 residues. In nucleotides, the CDR3 is TGTGCCAGCTCACCAACTAGCAGCACAGATACGCAGTATTTT. Protein product: CASSPTSSTDTQYF. Using reference TRBV18 and TRBJ2-3 for the parts outside the CDR3, the full variable domain is NAGVMQNPRHLVRRRGQEARLRCSPMKGHSHVYWYRQLPEEGLKFMVYLQKENIIDESGMPKERFSAEFPKEGPSILRIQQVVRGDSAAYFCASSPTSSTDTQYFGPGTRLTVL.